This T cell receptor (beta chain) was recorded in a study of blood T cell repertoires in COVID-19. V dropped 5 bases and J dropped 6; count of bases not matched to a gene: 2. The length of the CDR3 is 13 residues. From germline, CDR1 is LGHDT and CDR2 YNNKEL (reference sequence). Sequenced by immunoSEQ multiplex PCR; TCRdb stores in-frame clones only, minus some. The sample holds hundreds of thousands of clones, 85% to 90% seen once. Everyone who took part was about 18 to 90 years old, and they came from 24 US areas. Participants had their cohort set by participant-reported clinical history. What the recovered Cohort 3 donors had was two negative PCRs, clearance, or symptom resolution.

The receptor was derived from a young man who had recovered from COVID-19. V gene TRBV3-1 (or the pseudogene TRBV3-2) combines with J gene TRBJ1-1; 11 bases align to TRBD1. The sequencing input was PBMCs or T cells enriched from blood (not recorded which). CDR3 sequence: CASSGQGASEAFF. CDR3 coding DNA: TGTGCCAGCAGCGGACAGGGGGCTTCTGAAGCTTTCTTT.